This T cell receptor (beta chain) comes out of a study of T cell repertoires in cytomegalovirus infection. Study in general: The study used recently identified HLA-C-restricted and well-studied HLA-B-restricted CMV epitopes. In public TCR beta signatures, there were indications of both CMV infection and matching HLA type.

This clonotype turned up a few times. Its antigen is as yet unknown. Overall study findings and caveats: CMV-specific TCR beta clonotypes restricted by HLA-C were the ones dominating the ex vivo response.

TCRdb re-analysed the reads in MiXCR, keeping a single row per CDR3 protein. The table lists 95,000 to 120,000 distinct CDR3 sequences, 30% of them singletons. V gave up 5 bases and J gave up 4 bases, with 9 bases separating them. The CDR3 covers 12 residues. Germline V gene data show CDR1 as LGHNA and CDR2 as YNFKEQ. The specimen comprised CD8+ T cells from cultured PBMCs, sampled from culture after CMV antigen stimulation. The origin of this receptor is a human donor in good health (CMV status not recorded). Some clones in this sample may be carry-over from other donors' samples. The chain joins TRBV4-2 to TRBJ2-7; unclear D gene. CDR3 DNA: TGTGCCAGCAGCGAAGGCAATTACGAGCAGTACTTC. Translating it yields CASSEGNYEQYF.